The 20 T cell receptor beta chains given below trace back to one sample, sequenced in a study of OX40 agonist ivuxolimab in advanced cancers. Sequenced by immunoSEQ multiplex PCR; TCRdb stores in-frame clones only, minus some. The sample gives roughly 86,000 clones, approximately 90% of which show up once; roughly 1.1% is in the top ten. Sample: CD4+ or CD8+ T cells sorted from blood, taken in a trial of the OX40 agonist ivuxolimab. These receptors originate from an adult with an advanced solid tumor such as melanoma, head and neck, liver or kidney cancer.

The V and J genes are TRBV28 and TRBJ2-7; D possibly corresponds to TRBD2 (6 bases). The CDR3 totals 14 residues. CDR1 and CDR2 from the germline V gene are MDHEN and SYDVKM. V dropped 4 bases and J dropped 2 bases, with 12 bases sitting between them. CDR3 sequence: CASSSQGLTYEQYF. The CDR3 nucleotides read TGTGCCAGCAGTTCTCAGGGACTTACCTACGAGCAGTACTTC.

The CDR3 DNA reads as TGTGCCAGCAGCCCAAGACCAGGCGATCAAGAGACCCAGTACTTC. Translation: CASSPRPGDQETQYF. The gene calls are TRBV5-4 and TRBJ2-5; D gene unclear. Germline CDR1 is SGHNT and CDR2 is YYREEE (reference sequence). The CDR3 spans 15 residues. Trimming took off 4 bases at V and 2 bases at J, with 15 bases between the two ends.

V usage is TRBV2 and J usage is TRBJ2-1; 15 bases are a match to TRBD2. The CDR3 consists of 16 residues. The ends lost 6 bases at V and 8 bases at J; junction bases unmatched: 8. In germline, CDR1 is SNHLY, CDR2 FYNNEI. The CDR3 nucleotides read TGTGCCAGCAGGCCCGGACTAGCGGGGGGGGTTCATGAGCAGTTCTTC. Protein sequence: CASRPGLAGGVHEQFF.

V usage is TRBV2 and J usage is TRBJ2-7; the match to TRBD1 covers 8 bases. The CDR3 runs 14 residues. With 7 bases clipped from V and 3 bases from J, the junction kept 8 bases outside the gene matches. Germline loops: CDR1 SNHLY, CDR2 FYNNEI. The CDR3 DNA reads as TGTGCCAGCAACGACAGGGGTCGGAACTACGAGCAGTACTTC. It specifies CASNDRGRNYEQYF.

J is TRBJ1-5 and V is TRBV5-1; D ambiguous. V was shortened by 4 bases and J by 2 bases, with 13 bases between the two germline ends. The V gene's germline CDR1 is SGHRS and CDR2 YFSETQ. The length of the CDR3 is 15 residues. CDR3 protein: CASSPSGGGNQPQHF. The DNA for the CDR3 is TGCGCCAGCAGCCCGTCTGGCGGGGGCAATCAGCCCCAGCATTTT.

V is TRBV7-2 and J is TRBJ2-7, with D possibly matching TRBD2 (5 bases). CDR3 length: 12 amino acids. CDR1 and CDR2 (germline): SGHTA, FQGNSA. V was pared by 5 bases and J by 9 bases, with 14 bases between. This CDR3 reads CASSPNSAGQYF. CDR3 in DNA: TGTGCCAGCAGCCCGAACTCGGCGGGGCAGTACTTC.

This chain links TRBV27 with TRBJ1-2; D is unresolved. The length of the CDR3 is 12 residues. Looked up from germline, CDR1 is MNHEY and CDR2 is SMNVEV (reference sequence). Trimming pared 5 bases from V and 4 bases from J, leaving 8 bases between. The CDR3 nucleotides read TGTGCCAGCAGTGATCTCATCTATGGCTACACCTTC. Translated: CASSDLIYGYTF.

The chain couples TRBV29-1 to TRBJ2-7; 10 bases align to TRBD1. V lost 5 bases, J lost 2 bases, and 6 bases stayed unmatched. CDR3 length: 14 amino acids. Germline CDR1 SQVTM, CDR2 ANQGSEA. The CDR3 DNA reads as TGCAGCGTTCTAATTGGGACAGGGGCCTACGAGCAGTACTTC. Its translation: CSVLIGTGAYEQYF.

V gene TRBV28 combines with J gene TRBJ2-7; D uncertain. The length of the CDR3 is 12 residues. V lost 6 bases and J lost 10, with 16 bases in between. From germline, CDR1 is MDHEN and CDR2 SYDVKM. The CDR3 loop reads CASSPQPGRQYF. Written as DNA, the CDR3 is TGTGCCAGCAGCCCGCAGCCAGGAAGACAGTACTTC.

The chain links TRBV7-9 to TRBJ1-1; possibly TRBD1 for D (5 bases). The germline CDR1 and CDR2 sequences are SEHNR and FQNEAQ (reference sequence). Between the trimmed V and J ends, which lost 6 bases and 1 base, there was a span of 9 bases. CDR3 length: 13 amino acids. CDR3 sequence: CASRRQGNTEAFF. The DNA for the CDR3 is TGTGCCAGCAGGAGGCAGGGGAACACTGAAGCTTTCTTT.

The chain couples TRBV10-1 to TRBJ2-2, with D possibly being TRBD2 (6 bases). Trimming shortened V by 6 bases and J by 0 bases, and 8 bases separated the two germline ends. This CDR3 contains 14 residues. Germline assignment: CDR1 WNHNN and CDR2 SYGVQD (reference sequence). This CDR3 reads CASRSGANTGELFF. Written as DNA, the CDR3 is TGCGCCAGCAGGTCGGGGGCGAACACCGGGGAGCTGTTTTTT.

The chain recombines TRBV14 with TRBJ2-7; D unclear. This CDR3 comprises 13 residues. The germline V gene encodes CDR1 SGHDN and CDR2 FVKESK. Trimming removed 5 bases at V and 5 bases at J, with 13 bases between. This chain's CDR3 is CASSKRMWNEQYF. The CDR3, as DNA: TGTGCCAGCAGCAAGCGAATGTGGAACGAGCAGTACTTC.

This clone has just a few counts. CDR3 sequence reads: CASSESGIPTEAFF. In DNA, the CDR3 is TGTGCCAGCAGTGAATCTGGGATACCCACTGAAGCTTTCTTT. The J gene is TRBJ1-1, the V gene TRBV6-1; D uncertain. The V end lost 2 bases, the J end lost 4 bases, and 11 bases lay between the germline ends. Germline CDR1 MNHNS, CDR2 SASEGT. The CDR3 covers 14 residues.

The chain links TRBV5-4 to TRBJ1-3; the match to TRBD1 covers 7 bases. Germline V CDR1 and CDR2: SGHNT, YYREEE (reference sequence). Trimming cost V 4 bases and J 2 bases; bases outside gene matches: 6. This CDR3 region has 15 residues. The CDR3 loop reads CASSRRQGPGNTIYF. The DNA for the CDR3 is TGTGCCAGCAGCCGAAGACAGGGACCTGGAAACACCATATATTTT.

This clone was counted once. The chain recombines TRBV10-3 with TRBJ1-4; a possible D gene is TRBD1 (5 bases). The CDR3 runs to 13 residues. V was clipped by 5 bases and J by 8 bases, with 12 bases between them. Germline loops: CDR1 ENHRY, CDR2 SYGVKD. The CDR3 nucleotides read TGTGCCATCAGTCCGGGACTAGGGGAAAAACTGTTTTTT. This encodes CAISPGLGEKLFF.

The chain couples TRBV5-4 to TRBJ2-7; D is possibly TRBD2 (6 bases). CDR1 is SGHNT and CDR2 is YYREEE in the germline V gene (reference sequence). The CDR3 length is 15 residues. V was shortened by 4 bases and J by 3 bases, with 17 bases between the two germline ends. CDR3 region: CASSPGGDRYYEQYF. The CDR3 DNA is TGTGCCAGCAGCCCGGGCGGGGACCGGTACTACGAGCAGTACTTC.

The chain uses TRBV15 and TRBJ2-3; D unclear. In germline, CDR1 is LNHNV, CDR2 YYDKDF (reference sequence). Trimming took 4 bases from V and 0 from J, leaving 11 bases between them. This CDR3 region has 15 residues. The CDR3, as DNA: TGTGCCACCAGCACCCGAGCGATCAGCACAGATACGCAGTATTTT. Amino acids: CATSTRAISTDTQYF.

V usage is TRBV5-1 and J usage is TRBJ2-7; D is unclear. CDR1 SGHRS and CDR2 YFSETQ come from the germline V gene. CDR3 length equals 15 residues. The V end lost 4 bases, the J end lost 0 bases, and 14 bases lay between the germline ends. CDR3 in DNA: TGCGCCAGCAGCCCTCCACCGACTCGCTCCTACGAGCAGTACTTC. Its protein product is CASSPPPTRSYEQYF.

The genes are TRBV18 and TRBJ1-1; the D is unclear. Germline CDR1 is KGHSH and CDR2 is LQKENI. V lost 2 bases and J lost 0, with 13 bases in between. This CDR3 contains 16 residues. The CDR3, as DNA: TGTGCCAGCTCACCAATATCATCCCCGGTGAACACTGAAGCTTTCTTT. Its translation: CASSPISSPVNTEAFF.

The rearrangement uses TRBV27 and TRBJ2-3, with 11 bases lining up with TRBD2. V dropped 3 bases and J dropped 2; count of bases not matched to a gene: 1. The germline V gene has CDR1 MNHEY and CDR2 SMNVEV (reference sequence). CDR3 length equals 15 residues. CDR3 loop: CASSLTSGNTDTQYF. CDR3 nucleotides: TGTGCCAGCAGTTTGACTAGCGGGAACACAGATACGCAGTATTTT.